The 21 T cell receptor beta chains below were found in one sample sequenced in a study of cytomegalovirus exposure and HLA in healthy donors. Primers for the PCR totalled 60 Vbeta and 13 Jbeta. Data came from immunoSEQ multiplex PCR; TCRdb stores just in-frame clones and leaves some out. The sample holds tens of thousands of clones, about 78% seen once. What was sequenced was PBMCs. The receptors come from a man between 60 and 75 years old in good health and CMV-seronegative.

V is TRBV7-9 and J is TRBJ1-2; D might be TRBD1 (5 bases). Looked up from germline, CDR1 is SEHNR and CDR2 is FQNEAQ (reference sequence). CDR3 length equals 17 residues. Trimming shortened V by 6 bases and J by 5 bases, and 25 bases separated the two germline ends. This CDR3 reads CASRPGWGGRLQYGYTF. The CDR3 DNA reads as TGTGCCAGCAGGCCCGGTTGGGGCGGACGACTTCAGTATGGCTACACCTTC.

This chain joins TRBV7-9 and TRBJ2-7; D ambiguous. The V and J ends lost 4 bases and 4 bases respectively, with 11 bases between them. Germline CDR1 and CDR2: SEHNR and FQNEAQ (reference sequence). The CDR3 consists of 13 residues. In DNA, the CDR3 is TGTGCCAGCAGCTCCAACACCCATTACGAGCAGTACTTC. It yields the protein CASSSNTHYEQYF.

V gene TRBV19 combines with J gene TRBJ2-1; the D is unclear. CDR1 is LNHDA, CDR2 SQIVND, per germline (reference sequence). The CDR3 is 14 amino acids. V lost 6 bases and J 0 bases, leaving 9 bases between the germline ends. In DNA form, the CDR3 reads TGTGCCAGTAGGGAGCAAAGCTCCTACAATGAGCAGTTCTTC. Its translation is CASREQSSYNEQFF.

By share, this clone counts as medium-sized. The chain couples TRBV5-1 to TRBJ2-7, with 7 bases that match TRBD1. V lost 7 bases, J lost 1 base, and 5 bases stayed unmatched. The length of the CDR3 is 13 residues. Germline values: CDR1 SGHRS, CDR2 YFSETQ. The CDR3 DNA is TGCGCCAGCCGGGACAGCCTTTCCTACGAGCAGTACTTC. Its protein product is CASRDSLSYEQYF.

In this sample, this clone turned up a few times. The CDR3 DNA reads as TGTGCCAGCTCACTTAACCACGGGACTAGCGGGAGAATGGGGGAGCTGTTTTTT. Translated: CASSLNHGTSGRMGELFF. The rearrangement uses TRBV18 and TRBJ2-2, with 14 nucleotides matching TRBD2. The CDR3 spans 18 residues. V was clipped by 4 bases and J by 8 bases; unmatched bases: 12. Germline CDR1 reads KGHSH; CDR2 reads LQKENI.

This clone was counted a few times. The rearrangement uses TRBV6-1 and TRBJ2-5; D possibly corresponds to TRBD2 (5 bases). The ends were cut back, 6 bases at V and 2 bases at J, with 13 bases in the middle. Germline V gene lookup returns CDR1 MNHNS and CDR2 SASEGT. The CDR3 covers 14 residues. The CDR3, as DNA: TGTGCCAGCAGGCCGCGGGCCCTTCAAGAGACCCAGTACTTC. Translation: CASRPRALQETQYF.

This sequence joins TRBV15 and TRBJ2-7; D might be TRBD2 (5 bases). The CDR3 is 16 residues long. Germline CDR1 and CDR2: LNHNV and YYDKDF (reference sequence). The germline V and J ends were trimmed by 1 base and 0 bases, with 13 bases remaining between them. The CDR3 nucleotides are TGTGCCACCAGCAGAGGGCCAGCGGAGAGCTCCTACGAGCAGTACTTC. Translated: CATSRGPAESSYEQYF.

This clone was found once. The chain combines TRBV6-4 with TRBJ2-1; 9 bases align to TRBD1. The junction had 7 bases not matched to a gene; V was cut back by 4 bases and J by 3 bases. The CDR3 has 16 amino acids. Germline CDR1 MRHNA, CDR2 SNTAGT. CDR3 DNA: TGTGCCAGCAGTGCAACAGGGGGCCGCCTCTACAATGAGCAGTTCTTC. Its protein product is CASSATGGRLYNEQFF.

The gene calls are TRBV5-6 and TRBJ1-2; 9 bases line up with TRBD1. Germline loops: CDR1 SGHDT, CDR2 YYEEEE. V lost 1 base to trimming and J lost 7 bases; unmatched junction nucleotides: 5. There are 14 residues in the CDR3. CDR3 residues: CASSLLGDRAGYTF. The CDR3 DNA reads as TGTGCCAGCAGCTTGTTAGGGGACAGGGCTGGCTACACCTTC.

The chain recombines TRBV28 with TRBJ2-3; a possible D gene is TRBD2 (5 bases). This CDR3 has 15 residues. From germline, CDR1 is MDHEN and CDR2 SYDVKM. V lost 2 bases to trimming and J lost 2 bases, with 11 bases between them. CDR3 amino acids: CASSLRGSSTDTQYF. The CDR3 DNA follows: TGTGCCAGCAGTTTACGAGGGTCGTCCACAGATACGCAGTATTTT.

Regarding this clone: The junction shows a germline mismatch at one end, possibly a read error. CDR3 in DNA: TGCGCCAGCAGCCAATGGGGACAGCCCTCCCACGAGCAGTACTTC. It is translated as CASSQWGQPSHEQYF. The V call is TRBV4-3, the J call TRBJ2-5; 7 bases align to TRBD1. The J call is in doubt because the DNA end fits TRBJ2-7 better. This CDR3 region has 15 residues. Germline CDR1 reads LGHNA; CDR2 reads YSLEER.

The rearrangement uses TRBV4-1 and TRBJ1-4, with a possible D match to TRBD1 (5 bases). The CDR3 spans 14 residues. Germline CDR1 MGHRA, CDR2 YSYEKL. Trimming pared 4 bases from V and 17 bases from J, leaving 23 bases between. CDR3 in amino acids: CASSPGRGGEGSFF. In nucleotides, the CDR3 is TGCGCCAGCAGCCCAGGCCGGGGCGGGGAGGGTAGTTTTTTT.

This chain uses TRBV30 with TRBJ2-7, with 7 nucleotides matching TRBD1. Germline V gene lookup returns CDR1 GTSNPN and CDR2 SVGIG (reference sequence). The length of the CDR3 is 15 residues. V lost 2 bases to trimming and J lost 2 bases; unmatched junction nucleotides: 9. The CDR3 sequence is CAWSQGQVPTYEQYF. The CDR3 nucleotides read TGTGCCTGGAGTCAAGGACAGGTGCCGACCTACGAGCAGTACTTC.

The chain has TRBV19 and TRBJ2-7, with 8 bases that match TRBD2. V dropped 6 bases and J dropped 2; count of bases not matched to a gene: 9. This CDR3 region has 15 residues. Looked up from germline, CDR1 is LNHDA and CDR2 is SQIVND (reference sequence). The CDR3 spells CASSTPGLGTYEQYF. CDR3 coding DNA: TGTGCCAGTAGCACCCCGGGACTAGGAACCTACGAGCAGTACTTC.

V gene TRBV10-3 combines with J gene TRBJ2-7, with 11 positions matching TRBD1. V shed 3 bases, J shed 3 bases, and the junction held 4 bases outside the gene matches. The CDR3 consists of 15 residues. CDR1 is ENHRY and CDR2 is SYGVKD in the germline V gene. CDR3 DNA: TGTGCCATCAGTGAAGGGACAGGGGGTATCTACGAGCAGTACTTC. Protein product: CAISEGTGGIYEQYF.

Only one count was recorded for this clone. The chain links TRBV27 to TRBJ1-1, with 7 bases identical to TRBD1. The germline V gene encodes CDR1 MNHEY and CDR2 SMNVEV (reference sequence). The J segment lost 3 bases and the V segment lost 6 bases, leaving 7 bases of the junction unmatched. This CDR3 is built from 14 residues. The CDR3 loop is CASSRDSAYTEAFF. Written as DNA, the CDR3 is TGTGCCAGCAGCCGGGACAGCGCGTACACTGAAGCTTTCTTT.

This rearrangement joins TRBV30 to TRBJ2-1; D not certain. The CDR3 sequence is 11 residues long. V was trimmed by 0 bases and J by 8 bases, leaving 5 bases between them. CDR1 is GTSNPN and CDR2 is SVGIG in the germline V gene (reference sequence). CDR3 coding DNA: TGTGCCTGGAGTGTACTATATGAGCAGTTCTTC. This gives the protein CAWSVLYEQFF.

This clone was recorded a few times. This rearrangement joins TRBV6-1 to TRBJ1-5; no clear D. Germline V CDR1 and CDR2: MNHNS, SASEGT. The CDR3 covers 11 residues. V was clipped by 1 base and J by 9 bases, with 4 bases between them. CDR3 nucleotide sequence: TGTGCCAGCAGTGAAGTCCGGCCCCAGCATTTT. Translated, it gives CASSEVRPQHF.

This sequence joins TRBV6-5 and TRBJ2-4, with 7 bases matching TRBD2. Germline CDR1 MNHEY, CDR2 SVGAGI. Germline trimming cut 6 bases from V and 0 bases from J; bases unmatched to any gene: 5. The CDR3 spans 15 residues. DNA for the CDR3: TGTGCCAGCAGGGAGGGCGGGGGAGCCAAAAACATTCAGTACTTC. Amino acid sequence: CASREGGGAKNIQYF.

Only a few counts were recorded for this clone. The chain carries TRBV6-1 and TRBJ1-2; 9 nucleotides match TRBD1. This CDR3 contains 13 residues. V dropped 6 bases and J dropped 8; count of bases not matched to a gene: 7. Germline V CDR1 and CDR2: MNHNS, SASEGT. The CDR3 DNA is TGTGCCAGCAGGGGACAGGGCATGGAGGGCTACACCTTC. It encodes CASRGQGMEGYTF.

The rearrangement links TRBV19 to TRBJ1-5; D might be TRBD1 (6 bases). The CDR3 is 16 amino acids. CDR1 LNHDA and CDR2 SQIVND come from the germline V gene (reference sequence). V lost 4 bases to trimming and J lost 4 bases, with 17 bases between them. In DNA form, the CDR3 reads TGTGCCAGTAGTACCCCCGGCGGGGGGCTGAATCAGCCCCAGCATTTT. Translation: CASSTPGGGLNQPQHF.